The 31 T cell receptor beta chains below all came from one sample that was sequenced in a study of blood T cell repertoires in COVID-19. TCRdb's table, derived via immunoSEQ multiplex PCR, lists solely in-frame clones and lacks some. The table shows 200,000 to 300,000 clones, with more than 70% occurring only once. Material: PBMCs or T cells enriched from blood (not recorded which). The receptors originated from a woman between 45 and 65 years old who had recovered from COVID-19.

The chain employs TRBV27 and TRBJ2-3; possible D gene TRBD1, 5 bases. V lost 5 bases and J 2 bases, leaving 14 bases between the germline ends. The CDR3 runs to 15 residues. CDR1 is MNHEY and CDR2 is SMNVEV in the germline V gene (reference sequence). The CDR3 reads CASSPPTVHTDTQYF. As DNA, the CDR3 is TGTGCCAGCAGTCCACCGACAGTACACACAGATACGCAGTATTTT.

The V call is TRBV30, the J call TRBJ2-1; TRBD2 aligns across 9 bases. J lost 0 bases, V lost 0 bases, and 9 bases had no gene match. Germline V CDR1 and CDR2: GTSNPN, SVGIG (reference sequence). The CDR3 has 18 amino acids. CDR3 in amino acids: CAWSVLAGYPSSYNEQFF. The CDR3 nucleotides read TGTGCCTGGAGTGTCCTAGCGGGGTACCCCAGCTCCTACAATGAGCAGTTCTTC.

This clone has just one count. The chain is built from TRBV11-3 and TRBJ1-1; 11 nucleotides line up with TRBD1. CDR1 is SGHNT and CDR2 is YENEEA in the germline V gene. J lost 5 bases, V lost 5 bases, and 7 bases had no gene match. This CDR3 contains 15 residues. CDR3 nucleotides: TGTGCCAGCAGCCCCGGGGACAGGGGGAGGACTGAAGCTTTCTTT. Amino acids: CASSPGDRGRTEAFF.

The chain joins TRBV4-1 to TRBJ2-7; weak D call: TRBD2 (5 bases). The CDR3 spans 15 residues. Germline V gives CDR1 MGHRA, CDR2 YSYEKL. The V gene lost 4 bases and the J gene lost 7 bases, with 20 bases spanning the gap. The CDR3 loop is CASSLRHRPPGEQYF. The CDR3 DNA follows: TGCGCCAGCAGCCTCCGACACAGACCGCCGGGAGAGCAGTACTTC.

The rearrangement joins TRBV27 to TRBJ2-7; 9 positions agree with TRBD1. Germline-derived CDR1 and CDR2 are MNHEY and SMNVEV (reference sequence). This CDR3 spans 14 amino acids. The V segment lost 5 bases and the J segment 3 bases; nucleotides outside the gene matches: 5. The CDR3 spells CASSVTGGVYEQYF. The CDR3 region has the DNA TGTGCCAGCAGTGTTACAGGGGGCGTCTACGAGCAGTACTTC.

The chain is built from TRBV9 and TRBJ1-1; D remains ambiguous. CDR1 and CDR2 (germline): SGDLS, YYNGEE. The CDR3 sequence is 13 residues long. V gave up 2 bases and J gave up 0 bases, with 5 bases separating them. CDR3 bases: TGTGCCAGCAGCGTGGACTTGAACACTGAAGCTTTCTTT. Amino acids: CASSVDLNTEAFF.

The V and J genes are TRBV9 and TRBJ2-7, with 9 bases lining up with TRBD1. The CDR3 spans 14 residues. CDR1 is SGDLS and CDR2 is YYNGEE in the germline V gene. The junction had 5 bases not matched to a gene; V was cut back by 4 bases and J by 3 bases. CDR3 region: CASSSSGQGYEQYF. The CDR3 coding sequence is TGTGCCAGCAGCTCCTCGGGACAGGGCTACGAGCAGTACTTC.

The chain is built from TRBV6-2 or TRBV6-3 and TRBJ2-5; 10 bases fit TRBD2. The ends lost 5 bases at V and 5 bases at J; junction bases unmatched: 8. CDR3 length equals 15 residues. Germline lookup yields CDR1 MNHEY and CDR2 SVGEGT. Here the CDR3 DNA reads TGTGCCAGCAGTAGTCCAGCGGGAGGGCGGGAGACCCAGTACTTC. Its translation is CASSSPAGGRETQYF.

The chain couples TRBV25-1 to TRBJ1-3; no firm D call. V was clipped by 5 bases and J by 3 bases, with 14 bases between them. Germline CDR1 MGHDK, CDR2 SYGVNS. The CDR3 extends over 15 amino acids. The CDR3, as DNA: TGTGCCAGCAGTTCAGGCCAGGCAAGTGGAAACACCATATATTTT. Residues: CASSSGQASGNTIYF.

CDR3 sequence reads: CSPDRGTNEKLFF. In DNA form, the CDR3 reads TGCAGCCCGGACAGGGGCACTAATGAAAAACTGTTTTTT. The chain employs TRBV29-1 and TRBJ1-4; TRBD1 matches at 9 bases. V trimming: 8 bases; J trimming: 2 bases; junction bases outside the gene matches: 3. This CDR3 has 13 amino acids. Per the germline V gene, CDR1 is SQVTM and CDR2 is ANQGSEA.

The V gene is TRBV6-2 or TRBV6-3, the J gene TRBJ1-2; D might be TRBD1 (6 bases). Germline assignment: CDR1 MNHEY and CDR2 SVGEGT. The CDR3 runs 15 residues. V was cut by 2 bases and J by 2 bases, with 12 bases left in between. This chain's CDR3 is CASSYVQGQNYGYTF. Written as DNA, the CDR3 is TGTGCCAGCAGTTACGTACAGGGCCAAAACTATGGCTACACCTTC.

The chain uses TRBV9 and TRBJ2-1; 9 nucleotides align to TRBD2. This CDR3 region has 15 residues. Unmatched junction bases numbered 6, after V lost 2 bases and J lost 6 bases. Per germline, CDR1 SGDLS and CDR2 YYNGEE. The CDR3 spells CASSVSSGSPNEQFF. CDR3 bases: TGTGCCAGCAGCGTCAGTAGCGGGAGTCCCAATGAGCAGTTCTTC.

The rearrangement uses TRBV7-3 and TRBJ2-2, with 7 bases that match TRBD1. The ends lost 5 bases at V and 8 bases at J; junction bases unmatched: 14. The CDR3 has 16 residues. The germline CDR1 and CDR2 sequences are SGHTA and FQGTGA. The CDR3 DNA reads TGTGCCAGCAGCCGTCCGTCCCTACAGGGGCGGGGGGAGCTGTTTTTT. Its translation is CASSRPSLQGRGELFF.

The chain uses TRBV9 and TRBJ1-3; no clear D. This CDR3 region has 17 residues. V was clipped by 4 bases and J by 6 bases, with 23 bases between them. Germline V gene data show CDR1 as SGDLS and CDR2 as YYNGEE. DNA for the CDR3: TGTGCCAGCAGCACAACCGGCTGGATGCGGGCCCCAAACACCATATATTTT. Amino acid sequence: CASSTTGWMRAPNTIYF.

This clone was detected a few times. The CDR3 here is CASSRTPEEHGYTF. The DNA of the CDR3 is TGTGCCAGCAGCCGCACCCCGGAGGAGCATGGCTACACCTTC. The rearrangement uses TRBV28 and TRBJ1-2; D uncertain. The CDR3 extends over 14 amino acids. Looked up from germline, CDR1 is MDHEN and CDR2 is SYDVKM. The V and J ends lost 6 bases and 6 bases respectively, with 17 bases between them.

The V call is TRBV7-6, the J call TRBJ1-5; TRBD1 might be the D (6 bases). This CDR3 is 18 amino acids long. CDR1 and CDR2 (germline): SGHVS, FNYEAQ. V dropped 2 bases and J dropped 0 bases, with 17 bases sitting between them. CDR3 DNA sequence: TGTGCCAGCAGCTTATGGGGGCGTGGAGAGGTTAGCAATCAGCCCCAGCATTTT. As protein: CASSLWGRGEVSNQPQHF.

J is TRBJ1-6 and V is TRBV10-3, with D maybe TRBD1 (6 bases). Germline V gene lookup returns CDR1 ENHRY and CDR2 SYGVKD. The CDR3 covers 14 residues. V was cut by 7 bases and J by 5 bases, with 12 bases left in between. The DNA for the CDR3 is TGTGCCATCACCAGGGACAAGCATAATTCACCCCTCCACTTT. Translated, it gives CAITRDKHNSPLHF.

In this sample, this clone turned up once. The genes are TRBV5-1 and TRBJ2-5, with 7 bases identical to TRBD2. Germline CDR1 reads SGHRS; CDR2 reads YFSETQ. Trimming took 4 bases from V and 3 from J; bases not matched to a gene: 15. This CDR3 has 17 amino acids. CDR3 residues: CASSLRPAFLAEETQYF. In nucleotides, the CDR3 is TGCGCCAGCAGCCTAAGACCGGCGTTTCTAGCGGAAGAGACCCAGTACTTC.

The V call is TRBV7-9, the J call TRBJ2-3; TRBD2 might be the D (6 bases). V was trimmed by 1 base and J by 0 bases, leaving 14 bases between them. Germline assignment: CDR1 SEHNR and CDR2 FQNEAQ (reference sequence). The CDR3 totals 17 residues. CDR3 amino acids: CASSLGRGGKSTDTQYF. The CDR3 region has the DNA TGTGCCAGCAGCTTAGGGCGTGGGGGGAAAAGCACAGATACGCAGTATTTT.

The table lists this clone with a count of one. The V gene is TRBV25-1, the J gene TRBJ2-7; D possibly corresponds to TRBD1 (5 bases). The germline V gene encodes CDR1 MGHDK and CDR2 SYGVNS. This CDR3 has 14 amino acids. V gave up 4 bases and J gave up 4 bases, with 14 bases separating them. CDR3 protein: CASSVDMTRYEQYF. The CDR3 DNA sequence: TGTGCCAGCAGTGTGGACATGACTCGATACGAGCAGTACTTC.

This chain connects TRBV28 to TRBJ1-6; D gene unclear. Germline V gene lookup returns CDR1 MDHEN and CDR2 SYDVKM. This CDR3 comprises 13 residues. V lost 6 bases and J 9 bases, leaving 12 bases between the germline ends. DNA for the CDR3: TGTGCCAGCAGGTATCAGACGGGTTCACCCCTCCACTTT. Residues: CASRYQTGSPLHF.

The V gene is TRBV15, the J gene TRBJ2-5; no definite D call. The CDR3 runs 16 residues. In germline, CDR1 is LNHNV, CDR2 YYDKDF (reference sequence). V lost 3 bases to trimming and J lost 3 bases, with 17 bases between them. The CDR3: CATSRSLNPGEETQYF. The CDR3 DNA reads as TGTGCCACCAGCAGGAGTCTTAACCCAGGCGAAGAGACCCAGTACTTC.

This clone was seen a handful of times. V usage is TRBV11-2 and J usage is TRBJ1-5, with 7 positions matching TRBD1. Germline V gene sequence: CDR1 SGHAT, CDR2 FQNNGV. CDR3 size: 16 residues. The junction had 3 bases not matched to a gene; V was cut back by 1 base and J by 0 bases. CDR3 sequence reads: CASSLGTGLSNQPQHF. Here the CDR3 DNA reads TGTGCCAGCAGCTTAGGGACAGGACTTAGCAATCAGCCCCAGCATTTT.

The CDR3 here is CASGQYNSPLHF. The CDR3 DNA reads as TGTGCCAGCGGACAGTATAATTCACCCCTCCACTTT. This sequence joins TRBV3-1 (or the pseudogene TRBV3-2) and TRBJ1-6, with D possibly TRBD1 on 6 matching bases. There are 12 residues in the CDR3. Trimming removed 8 bases from V and 4 bases from J, with 6 bases in between. Germline CDR1 reads LGHDT; CDR2 reads YNNKEL (reference sequence).

This rearrangement joins TRBV19 to TRBJ2-7, with D perhaps matching TRBD2 (5 bases). This CDR3 has 15 residues. V gave up 4 bases and J gave up 3 bases, with 16 bases separating them. CDR1 LNHDA and CDR2 SQIVND come from the germline V gene (reference sequence). The CDR3 DNA is TGTGCCAGTAGTAGGGGTCTCTCCGAGGGCTACGAGCAGTACTTC. Residues: CASSRGLSEGYEQYF.

The chain employs TRBV2 and TRBJ2-7, with TRBD2 identical over 10 bases. The V gene end was trimmed by 6 bases and the J gene end by 6 bases; junction bases not matched to a gene: 8. This CDR3 has 14 residues. Germline V lookup: CDR1 SNHLY, CDR2 FYNNEI. The CDR3 sequence is CASRGTSAVAEQYF. For the CDR3, the DNA is TGTGCCAGCAGGGGGACTAGCGCTGTTGCCGAGCAGTACTTC. Combining the CDR3 with reference TRBV2 and TRBJ2-7 gives the whole variable domain EPEVTQTPSHQVTQMGQEVILRCVPISNHLYFYWYRQILGQKVEFLVSFYNNEISEKSEIFDDQFSVERPDGSNFTLKIRSTKLEDSAMYFCASRGTSAVAEQYFGPGTRLTVT.

DNA for the CDR3: TGTGCTAGTGGTTTGAACACCGGGACAGGGAGAGGCTACACCTTC. Amino acid sequence: CASGLNTGTGRGYTF. J is TRBJ1-2 and V is TRBV12-5; 9 nucleotides match TRBD1. The CDR3 extends over 15 amino acids. Germline lookup yields CDR1 LGHNT and CDR2 FRNRAP. With 2 bases clipped from V and 8 bases from J, the junction kept 9 bases outside the gene matches. The complete variable domain, with remaining parts taken from reference TRBV12-5 and TRBJ1-2, reads DARVTQTPRHKVTEMGQEVTMRCQPILGHNTVFWYRQTMMQGLELLAYFRNRAPLDDSGMPKDRFSAEMPDATLATLKIQPSEPRDSAVYFCASGLNTGTGRGYTFGSGTRLTVV.

This clone came up once. The gene calls are TRBV18 and TRBJ2-1; 7 bases align to TRBD1. CDR1 KGHSH and CDR2 LQKENI come from the germline V gene. V shed 3 bases, J shed 5 bases, and the junction held 1 base outside the gene matches. The CDR3 extends over 13 amino acids. The CDR3 protein is CASSPGQNNEQFF. The CDR3 region has the DNA TGTGCCAGCTCACCGGGACAGAACAATGAGCAGTTCTTC.

The chain is built from TRBV4-1 and TRBJ2-1, with D maybe TRBD1 (6 bases). The CDR3 has 17 amino acids. Trimming shortened V by 4 bases and J by 0 bases, and 16 bases separated the two germline ends. Germline V gene data show CDR1 as MGHRA and CDR2 as YSYEKL. This chain's CDR3 is CASSRSGQSDSYNEQFF. DNA of the CDR3: TGCGCCAGCAGCCGCTCCGGACAGTCGGACTCCTACAATGAGCAGTTCTTC.

J is TRBJ2-5 and V is TRBV7-9; 7 bases align to TRBD2. CDR1 SEHNR and CDR2 FQNEAQ come from the germline V gene (reference sequence). J lost 5 bases, V lost 5 bases, and 5 bases had no gene match. CDR3 length: 13 residues. CDR3 protein: CASSLPGGETQYF. In DNA, the CDR3 is TGTGCCAGCAGCCTCCCGGGGGGTGAGACCCAGTACTTC.

The chain couples TRBV10-2 to TRBJ2-1, with 10 bases aligning to TRBD2. The CDR3 is 14 amino acids. The germline CDR1 and CDR2 sequences are WSHSY and SAAADI. Trimming took 2 bases from V and 9 from J; bases not matched to a gene: 4. CDR3 in amino acids: CASSESGGAGEQFF. As DNA, the CDR3 is TGCGCCAGCAGTGAGAGCGGGGGGGCTGGTGAGCAGTTCTTC.